The subject of this entry is one T cell receptor (beta chain). Its cognate antigen has yet to be identified. No base quality values were provided; no much bigger clone lies one nucleotide off. Enrolling through a virtual design, the prospective study's participants ranged in age from roughly 18 to 95 years and lived across 20 to 25 United States geographic areas. To assign participants to cohorts, the prospective study relied on clinical history that participants themselves reported in a screening survey and a study questionnaire. Recovered participants in ImmuneRACE Cohort 3 were defined by two consecutive negative NP/OP PCR tests, clearance by a healthcare professional, or resolution of symptoms. In the prospective study, mobile phlebotomists collected whole blood, serum and a nasopharyngeal or oropharyngeal swab from each participant. Over a 2-month period, participants in the prospective study had the option of providing additional blood draws and questionnaires. Blood samples from the prospective study were shipped frozen or at room temperature prior to DNA extraction.

This entry comes from a study of blood T cell repertoires in COVID-19 (dated by TCRdb to between 2020 and 2021). For the study in its entirety: The collaborator samples originated in the United States, Italy and Spain and spanned the acute and convalescent phases of COVID-19. The material from the prospective study consisted of cDNA or gDNA derived from T cells, B-cell-depleted T cells, or PBMCs. The dataset comprised deeply sampled blood TCRbeta repertoires from subjects exposed to, actively infected with, or recovered from COVID-19. The repertoires were made available in a free public database intended to serve as a resource for research on the immune response to SARS-CoV-2. Samples were obtained from the ongoing ImmuneRACE study (first 160 participants) and from 1,254 subjects provided by 6 global collaborators. The sample metadata nearly always contained a de-identified subject ID, COVID-19 status, age in years and sex. HLA class I and class II types, where available, came from metadata supplied by the sample provider rather than from assay-based typing. Broader findings and caveats from the paper: How much clinical and demographic metadata was included differed by source and by participant, and the metadata was provided uncurated.

The immunoSEQ Assay, a bias-controlled multiplex PCR, was used to amplify TCRbeta CDR3 regions from genomic DNA. The authors processed their data as follows. The number of nucleated cells in each sample was estimated by amplification of reference gene primers within the assay. To quantify the absolute abundance of each unique TCRbeta CDR3 rearrangement, sequence reads were collapsed and filtered. For each sample, productive Simpson clonality was calculated as the square root of Simpson's diversity index over productive rearrangements. TCRdb limited this immuneACCESS table to in-frame rearrangements with V and J called. A share of clones is missing; checked studies link under half to unresolved V genes, and the rest is unexplained. Clone size and V and J calls were adopted from that table, with D and trimming inferred from the DNA. The sample has 280,000 or so clones on record, roughly nine tenths of them singletons. Roughly 6.3% of the sample is held by the ten biggest clonotypes.

The source material was PBMCs or T cells enriched from blood (not recorded which). The sequence was collected from a woman aged 40 to 50 who had recovered from COVID-19.

The DNA reads as follows: TGTGCCTGGAGTCAGGGGATCGAAAACATTCAGTACTTC. Its coded protein is CAWSQGIENIQYF. This chain is built from TRBV30 and TRBJ2-4; TRBD1 is perhaps the D gene, given 6 matching bases. Looking up the germline V gene (reference sequence) yields CDR1 GTSNPN and CDR2 SVGIG. The CDR3 starts with the cysteine, ends with the phenylalanine, and has 13 residues. Only the CDR3 DNA is retained, 39 bases long and in frame from the first base. V lost 2 bases and J lost 5 bases; the stretch between them is 10 bases long.